The sequence of this T cell receptor beta chain was determined in a study of T-cell memory formation after mild COVID-19 (dated by TCRdb to 2020 to 2022). General notes on the study: Most TCR sequence clusters were specific to one of the two donors. In a couple of donors, T-cell clones that expanded and contracted after mild COVID-19 were followed by sequencing TCRalpha and TCRbeta repertoires longitudinally. The cohort comprised two young, previously healthy adult volunteers, one female and one male. Broader findings and caveats from the paper: Some responding clones were detected in pre-infection memory, which suggested that pre-existing cross-reactive memory T cells had joined the SARS-CoV-2 response. Contracting CD4+ clones turned up mainly in the CM and EM memory subsets, whereas EMRA was where CD8+ clones were enriched. From day 15 to 85, contracting clones showed balanced CD4/CD8 phenotypes, whereas a second wave of clones that expanded from day 15 to 37 leaned towards CD4+. SARS-CoV-2 specificity of the second-wave clones peaking on day 37 was not confirmed. Only two mild cases were covered by the study, and larger cohorts that include severe cases with pre-infection samples were considered necessary.

Looking up the germline V gene yields CDR1 SGHRS and CDR2 YFSETQ. The junction carries 14 bases between V and J, which are trimmed by 2 bases and 2 bases respectively. Including the terminal cysteine and phenylalanine, the CDR3 comprises 16 residues. Only the CDR3 region is kept as DNA, spanning 48 bases read in frame from base 1. Reads for this sample came from an Illumina NovaSeq 6000. cDNA libraries for TCRalpha and TCRbeta were prepared by 5'RACE using constant-segment primers, with sample barcodes and unique molecular identifiers added. Trizol reagent was used to extract RNA from every sample. Libraries were amplified in two PCR steps, with a second sample barcode and Illumina TruSeq adapters added in the second step. Sequencing of libraries was performed on an Illumina NovaSeq with 2 x 150 bp paired-end reads. Per the authors' processing: With migec v1.2.7, reads were demultiplexed and then collapsed into UMI-guided consensus sequences. With mixcr v2.1.11, UMI consensuses were aligned to TRA and TRB V and J templates and assembled into clonotypes. Expanded or contracted clonotypes were those called significant by both edgeR and NoisET, with noise models trained on biological replicates. For edgeR calls, a false discovery rate-adjusted p below 0.01 and a log2 fold-change threshold of 1 were applied. As an exploratory analysis of dynamics, max-normalized trajectories of the 1000 most abundant clonotypes were examined with PCA combined with hierarchical clustering. Separately sequenced CD4+ and CD8+ repertoires were used to assign the CD4 or CD8 phenotype of responding clones. TCRdb itself trimmed the public reads at Q25 with fastp, ran MiXCR and retained productive beta chains. One record per CDR3 amino acid sequence lists the most common genes and DNA. What appears here as the V and J calls and clone size reflects TCRdb's work, not the paper's. A total of about 350,000 distinct CDR3 sequences appear in this sample, about an eighth of them only once. Jointly, the top ten make up about a fifth of the sample.

This clonotype was seen at least ten times. The antigen it binds to is not known. Nothing much larger sits one base from this clone, and base qualities are not available. Ficoll-Paque density gradient centrifugation was the method used to isolate PBMCs. The receptor comes from a man between 18 and 35 years old who had mild COVID-19 (a few samples of this study predate the infection). The sample titles of this study are shuffled in the database, so cell type and time point are left out; the donor was told from shared clones. The sample comprised PBMCs or a T cell subset sorted from them (not recorded which). The V and J segments used are TRBV5-1 and TRBJ2-1, with the D call perhaps TRBD1 or TRBD2, as 6 bases match in each case. The CDR3 has the sequence CASSFGGGSTYNEQFF. The sequence in DNA is TGCGCCAGCAGCTTCGGAGGGGGGTCAACCTACAATGAGCAGTTCTTC.